A selection of T cell receptor beta chains follows, all from one sample in a study of shared clonotypes between healthy human individuals. Sequenced by immunoSEQ multiplex PCR; TCRdb stores in-frame clones only, minus some. Of 2,100,000 or so clones listed, under 97% are singletons. The sequencing sample was made of naive CD4+ T cells sorted from blood. Source of these receptors: a man aged 18-30 years in good health. Each CDR3 is given with its conserved first and last residue. The order of the fields is CDR3 protein, CDR3 DNA, J gene, D gene, clone size, V gene. The D gene is left open where the match is weak. Size is stated for part of the rows, as once, few or many counts, or as a class when the clone is expanded.

CDR3aa: CASSRTSGPQETQYF
CDR3nt: TGTGCCAGCTCACGGACTAGCGGGCCTCAAGAGACCCAGTACTTC
j_gene: TRBJ2-5
d_gene: TRBD2
abundance: .
v_gene: TRBV18

CDR3aa: CATILPGTVLNTIYF
CDR3nt: TGTGCCACCATCCTTCCGGGGACAGTCCTAAACACCATATATTTT
j_gene: TRBJ1-3
d_gene: TRBD1
abundance: .
v_gene: TRBV10-3

CDR3aa: CASSPGQVSTNEKLFF
CDR3nt: TGTGCCAGTAGCCCGGGACAGGTCTCAACTAATGAAAAACTGTTTTTT
j_gene: TRBJ1-4
d_gene: TRBD1
abundance: .
v_gene: TRBV19

CDR3aa: CASSETAVSGANVLTF
CDR3nt: TGTGCCAGCAGTGAGACAGCCGTCTCTGGGGCCAACGTCCTGACTTTC
j_gene: TRBJ2-6
d_gene: .
abundance: .
v_gene: TRBV2

CDR3aa: CASSLTAPQHF
CDR3nt: TGTGCCAGCAGTTTAACCGCACCCCAGCATTTT
j_gene: TRBJ1-5
d_gene: .
abundance: .
v_gene: TRBV28

CDR3aa: CASSEWGTGNSPLHF
CDR3nt: TGCGCCAGCAGTGAGTGGGGGACGGGTAATTCACCCCTCCACTTT
j_gene: TRBJ1-6
d_gene: .
abundance: .
v_gene: TRBV10-2

CDR3aa: CASSSQRTGAYEQYF
CDR3nt: TGTGCCAGCAGTTCCCAGCGGACCGGGGCCTACGAGCAGTACTTC
j_gene: TRBJ2-7
d_gene: .
abundance: .
v_gene: TRBV2

CDR3aa: CASSLERLSYEQYF
CDR3nt: TGTGCCAGCAGCTTAGAGCGGCTGAGCTACGAGCAGTACTTC
j_gene: TRBJ2-7
d_gene: .
abundance: .
v_gene: TRBV11-2

CDR3aa: CASSLSGGSYNEQFF
CDR3nt: TGCGCCAGCAGCCTTAGCGGGGGGTCCTACAATGAGCAGTTCTTC
j_gene: TRBJ2-1
d_gene: TRBD2
abundance: .
v_gene: TRBV5-1

CDR3aa: CSAAGQETQYF
CDR3nt: TGCAGTGCTGCTGGGCAAGAGACCCAGTACTTC
j_gene: TRBJ2-5
d_gene: .
abundance: .
v_gene: TRBV20-1

CDR3aa: CAISESPPKGRAAGGGPDTQYF
CDR3nt: TGTGCCATCAGTGAGTCGCCCCCGAAGGGACGGGCTGCTGGGGGGGGCCCAGATACGCAGTATTTT
j_gene: TRBJ2-3
d_gene: .
abundance: .
v_gene: TRBV10-3

CDR3aa: CASSTGTSGATDTQYF
CDR3nt: TGCGCCAGCAGCACCGGGACTAGCGGGGCCACAGATACGCAGTATTTT
j_gene: TRBJ2-3
d_gene: TRBD2
abundance: .
v_gene: TRBV5-1

CDR3aa: CASSLSSIGAAEAFF
CDR3nt: TGTGCCAGCAGCTTAAGTAGCATTGGGGCCGCTGAAGCTTTCTTT
j_gene: TRBJ1-1
d_gene: .
abundance: .
v_gene: TRBV7-2

CDR3aa: CASSLEDRRGQYEQYF
CDR3nt: TGTGCCAGCAGCTTAGAGGACCGCCGGGGGCAATACGAGCAGTACTTC
j_gene: TRBJ2-7
d_gene: .
abundance: once
v_gene: TRBV11-2

CDR3aa: CASSHEPGQGENSPLHF
CDR3nt: TGTGCCAGCAGCCACGAACCGGGACAGGGGGAAAATTCACCCCTCCACTTT
j_gene: TRBJ1-6
d_gene: TRBD1
abundance: once
v_gene: TRBV7-9

CDR3aa: CAWTGSFGRREQYF
CDR3nt: TGTGCCTGGACTGGGTCATTTGGCCGTCGAGAGCAGTACTTC
j_gene: TRBJ2-7
d_gene: .
abundance: .
v_gene: TRBV30

CDR3aa: CASSPSGSNTGELFF
CDR3nt: TGTGCCAGCTCACCATCGGGGTCAAACACCGGGGAGCTGTTTTTT
j_gene: TRBJ2-2
d_gene: .
abundance: .
v_gene: TRBV18

CDR3aa: CAIGLGGDSYNSPLHF
CDR3nt: TGTGCCATCGGGCTTGGGGGCGACTCCTATAATTCACCCCTCCACTTT
j_gene: TRBJ1-6
d_gene: .
abundance: .
v_gene: TRBV10-3

CDR3aa: CASSPSVAGSGNTIYF
CDR3nt: TGTGCCAGCTCACCCTCGGTTGCGGGCTCTGGAAACACCATATATTTT
j_gene: TRBJ1-3
d_gene: .
abundance: .
v_gene: TRBV18

CDR3aa: CASVRAQNYNYGYTF
CDR3nt: TGTGCCAGCGTTCGGGCCCAAAACTATAACTATGGCTACACCTTC
j_gene: TRBJ1-2
d_gene: .
abundance: .
v_gene: TRBV6-6

CDR3aa: CASSVRLAGVADTQYF
CDR3nt: TGTGCCAGCAGCGTCCGACTAGCGGGGGTGGCAGATACGCAGTATTTT
j_gene: TRBJ2-3
d_gene: TRBD2
abundance: .
v_gene: TRBV9

CDR3aa: CASSPPSGGASSTDTQYF
CDR3nt: TGTGCCAGCAGTCCGCCTAGCGGGGGGGCCTCTAGCACAGATACGCAGTATTTT
j_gene: TRBJ2-3
d_gene: TRBD2
abundance: .
v_gene: TRBV28

CDR3aa: CASSYAERDEAFF
CDR3nt: TGTGCCAGCTCTTACGCCGAGCGGGATGAAGCTTTCTTT
j_gene: TRBJ1-1
d_gene: .
abundance: .
v_gene: TRBV6-6

CDR3aa: CASSKTGAYEQYF
CDR3nt: TGTGCCAGCAGTAAGACAGGGGCCTACGAGCAGTACTTC
j_gene: TRBJ2-7
d_gene: TRBD1
abundance: .
v_gene: TRBV6-5

CDR3aa: CASSPLGQAVGGYTF
CDR3nt: TGTGCCAGCAGTCCACTCGGACAGGCGGTAGGGGGCTACACCTTC
j_gene: TRBJ1-2
d_gene: TRBD1
abundance: once
v_gene: TRBV6-6

CDR3aa: CASSYSVINGEKLFF
CDR3nt: TGTGCCAGCAGTTACTCCGTGATTAATGGGGAAAAACTGTTTTTT
j_gene: TRBJ1-4
d_gene: .
abundance: once
v_gene: TRBV6-6

CDR3aa: CSATRRDEQYF
CDR3nt: TGCAGTGCCACCCGCAGGGACGAGCAGTACTTC
j_gene: TRBJ2-7
d_gene: .
abundance: .
v_gene: TRBV20-1

CDR3aa: CAITTRQGDNYGYTF
CDR3nt: TGTGCCATCACGACTCGACAGGGGGATAACTATGGCTACACCTTC
j_gene: TRBJ1-2
d_gene: TRBD1
abundance: .
v_gene: TRBV10-3

CDR3aa: CASSQDHGQGNTIYF
CDR3nt: TGCGCCAGCAGCCAAGATCATGGGCAAGGAAACACCATATATTTT
j_gene: TRBJ1-3
d_gene: .
abundance: .
v_gene: TRBV4-1

CDR3aa: CASSLEGQGPVLTF
CDR3nt: TGCGCCAGCAGCTTGGAGGGACAAGGGCCCGTCCTGACTTTC
j_gene: TRBJ2-6
d_gene: .
abundance: .
v_gene: TRBV5-1

CDR3aa: CASHPDRTWTSYNSPLHF
CDR3nt: TGTGCCAGCCATCCCGACAGGACGTGGACCTCCTATAATTCACCCCTCCACTTT
j_gene: TRBJ1-6
d_gene: .
abundance: .
v_gene: TRBV2